The next 30 T cell receptor beta chains were all read from a single sample in a study of molecular identifiers for immune sequencing clone quantification. TCRdb independently ran MiXCR on the PCR reads; one entry per CDR3 protein. The data hold about 640,000 distinct CDR3 sequences, with 20% observed a single time. Sequenced input: naive CD8+ T cells from blood, with Jurkat cell RNA spiked in. Subset described: FACS-sorted CD8+CD4-CCR7+CD45RA+ naive T cells. Receptor source: a human donor in good health. Some libraries in this study had Jurkat cell RNA spiked in.

This clonotype was seen ten or more times. The genes are TRBV25-1 and TRBJ2-7; a possible D gene is TRBD1 (5 bases). The V end lost 9 bases, the J end lost 0 bases, and 12 bases lay between the germline ends. There are 13 residues in the CDR3. Germline V gene data show CDR1 as MGHDK and CDR2 as SYGVNS. The chain's CDR3 is CASAPDTSYEQYF. The CDR3 region has the DNA TGTGCCAGTGCCCCGGACACCTCCTACGAGCAGTACTTC.

The chain uses TRBV11-3 and TRBJ2-7; the D call may be TRBD1 or TRBD2 (6 bases each). Trimming cost V 2 bases and J 7 bases, with 12 bases left between them. The CDR3 is 13 amino acids. The germline V gene has CDR1 SGHNT and CDR2 YENEEA. In DNA form, the CDR3 reads TGTGCCAGCAGCTTAAGGGGGGCGGAAGAGCAGTACTTC. Protein: CASSLRGAEEQYF.

With respect to this clonotype: One base away lies a much larger clone, so this may be a sequencing read error. The CDR3 region is CAWSTGSGNEKLLF. DNA for the CDR3: TGTGCCTGGAGTACGGGCTCGGGGAATGAAAAACTGCTTTTT. The chain couples TRBV30 to TRBJ1-4; D is unresolved. The CDR3 is 14 amino acids. Looked up from germline, CDR1 is GTSNPN and CDR2 is SVGIG (reference sequence).

This clonotype was observed many times. The V call is TRBV7-6, the J call TRBJ2-3; D remains unclear. Trimming took 5 bases from V and 3 from J, leaving 18 bases between them. The CDR3 consists of 16 residues. Germline V CDR1 and CDR2: SGHVS, FNYEAQ. The CDR3 is CASSAGVVMRTDTQYF. Here the CDR3 DNA reads TGTGCCAGCAGCGCAGGAGTCGTTATGCGGACAGATACGCAGTATTTT.

This clonotype was seen more than once but under ten times. The J gene is TRBJ2-7, the V gene TRBV4-3; the D gene is possibly TRBD2 (6 bases). The V end was cut by 8 bases, the J end by 5 bases, with 16 bases between. This CDR3 region has 13 residues. The germline V gene encodes CDR1 LGHNA and CDR2 YSLEER. The CDR3 nucleotides are TGCGCCAGCGCCGCGGGAATCGTCAACGAGCAGTACTTC. Amino acids: CASAAGIVNEQYF.

The genes are TRBV13 and TRBJ1-4; D gene ambiguous. Per germline, CDR1 PRHDT and CDR2 FYEKMQ (reference sequence). Trimming cost V 6 bases and J 1 base, with 15 bases left between them. CDR3 length: 16 residues. CDR3 DNA: TGTGCCAGCAGGAACCTAGGCGGGTTAACTAATGAAAAACTGTTTTTT. Translated: CASRNLGGLTNEKLFF.

A note on this clonotype: This may be a read error: a much more frequent sequence differs by one nucleotide. This CDR3 is CASSHPRGVWNTEAFF. Here the CDR3 DNA reads TGTGCCAGCAGCCACCCAAGGGGGGTATGGAACACTGAAGCTTTCTTT. V usage is TRBV14 and J usage is TRBJ1-1; the D gene is possibly TRBD1 (6 bases). The V and J ends lost 3 bases and 1 base respectively, with 15 bases between them. The CDR3 has 16 residues. In germline, CDR1 is SGHDN, CDR2 FVKESK.

This clonotype was counted at least ten times. The chain links TRBV25-1 to TRBJ2-3, with 7 bases aligning to TRBD1. The CDR3 sequence is 14 residues long. Germline V gives CDR1 MGHDK, CDR2 SYGVNS. V shed 8 bases, J shed 0 bases, and the junction held 5 bases outside the gene matches. CDR3 sequence: CASRPGQSTDTQYF. CDR3 coding DNA: TGTGCCAGCCGGCCGGGACAGAGCACAGATACGCAGTATTTT.

Comments on this clonotype: This may be a read error: a much more frequent sequence differs by one nucleotide. V gene TRBV12-3 or TRBV12-4 combines with J gene TRBJ2-6; TRBD1 aligns across 9 bases. This CDR3 has 17 amino acids. Unmatched junction bases numbered 8, after V lost 8 bases and J lost 0 bases. CDR3 sequence: CASGSDRGTSGANVLTF. In DNA, the CDR3 is TGTGCCAGCGGTTCGGACAGGGGCACCTCTGGGGCCAACGTCCTGACTTTC.

This clonotype showed up many times. The gene calls are TRBV7-9 and TRBJ1-3, with D possibly matching TRBD1 (6 bases). Trimming took 5 bases from V and 2 from J, leaving 10 bases between them. Germline V gene data show CDR1 as SEHNR and CDR2 as FQNEAQ (reference sequence). CDR3 length: 14 amino acids. As DNA, the CDR3 is TGTGCCAGCAGCCCCACAGGGACTGGAAACACCATATATTTT. This gives the protein CASSPTGTGNTIYF.

The chain has TRBV5-1 and TRBJ2-2; D call uncertain. Germline CDR1 SGHRS, CDR2 YFSETQ. The CDR3 totals 16 residues. With 4 bases removed from V and 0 bases from J, the gap between germline ends came to 13 bases. The CDR3 sequence is CASSDDGFANTGELFF. CDR3 nucleotides: TGCGCCAGCAGCGACGACGGATTCGCGAACACCGGGGAGCTGTTTTTT.

There are a few counts of this clonotype. This chain uses TRBV6-5 with TRBJ2-5, with D unclear. The germline V and J ends were trimmed by 4 bases and 5 bases, with 8 bases remaining between them. The CDR3 is 12 amino acids. Germline V lookup: CDR1 MNHEY, CDR2 SVGAGI. CDR3 DNA sequence: TGTGCCAGCAGTTCACACCGGGAGACCCAGTACTTC. This codes for CASSSHRETQYF.

The chain links TRBV4-1 to TRBJ2-3; unclear D gene. The ends were cut back, 2 bases at V and 4 bases at J, with 7 bases in the middle. The CDR3 is made up of 13 amino acids. Germline CDR1 MGHRA, CDR2 YSYEKL. This chain's CDR3 is CASSQSWADTQYF. The CDR3 bases are TGCGCCAGCAGCCAATCGTGGGCAGATACGCAGTATTTT.

At least ten counts were recorded for this clonotype. The chain has TRBV9 and TRBJ2-3; D is uncertain. The germline V gene has CDR1 SGDLS and CDR2 YYNGEE. V was clipped by 1 base and J by 2 bases, with 8 bases between them. The CDR3 is made up of 14 amino acids. The CDR3 DNA reads as TGTGCCAGCAGCGTACAAGGTTCCACAGATACGCAGTATTTT. It codes for CASSVQGSTDTQYF.

This clonotype has more than one count but fewer than ten. The rearrangement links TRBV4-3 to TRBJ2-2, with TRBD2 as a possible D gene (7 bases). The CDR3 consists of 21 residues. CDR1 LGHNA and CDR2 YSLEER come from the germline V gene. V was trimmed by 0 bases and J by 5 bases, leaving 28 bases between them. CDR3 sequence (DNA): TGCGCCAGCAGCCAAGATTTGGCATTAGGAGGCTTAGGGGGGGGAACCGGGGAGCTGTTTTTT. Translated: CASSQDLALGGLGGGTGELFF.

There are many counts of this clonotype. The rearrangement links TRBV7-9 to TRBJ2-7, with 7 bases identical to TRBD1. J lost 4 bases, V lost 6 bases, and 6 bases had no gene match. The CDR3 contains 13 residues. Germline CDR1 is SEHNR and CDR2 is FQNEAQ (reference sequence). CDR3 nucleotide sequence: TGTGCCAGCAGGGGACAGAACCTATACGAGCAGTACTTC. This codes for CASRGQNLYEQYF.

This clonotype was detected ten times or more. The chain links TRBV4-3 to TRBJ2-4; D unresolved. CDR3 length: 15 amino acids. The V gene's germline CDR1 is LGHNA and CDR2 YSLEER. V dropped 1 base and J dropped 2 bases, with 9 bases sitting between them. The CDR3 nucleotides are TGCGCCAGCAGCCAAGTCTCGACACCCAAAAACATTCAGTACTTC. This codes for CASSQVSTPKNIQYF.

This clonotype occurred a few times. The chain uses TRBV19 and TRBJ2-3; D ambiguous. V was trimmed by 2 bases and J by 0 bases, leaving 12 bases between them. This CDR3 has 16 amino acids. Germline V lookup: CDR1 LNHDA, CDR2 SQIVND (reference sequence). DNA of the CDR3: TGTGCCAGTAGTATAACCCGCAGAGTAAGCACAGATACGCAGTATTTT. It translates to CASSITRRVSTDTQYF.

This sequence joins TRBV10-2 and TRBJ1-2; D uncertain. The CDR3 is 13 residues long. The germline V gene encodes CDR1 WSHSY and CDR2 SAAADI. The germline V and J ends were trimmed by 3 bases and 4 bases, with 9 bases remaining between them. The CDR3 loop reads CASSEFPGYGYTF. The CDR3 region has the DNA TGCGCCAGCAGTGAATTCCCGGGCTATGGCTACACCTTC.

In regard to this clonotype: A much larger clone lies one base from this, so it may be a read error. The J gene is TRBJ2-7, the V gene TRBV7-2; perhaps TRBD1 as D (6 bases). The CDR3 length is 15 residues. Germline CDR1 reads SGHTA; CDR2 reads FQGNSA. CDR3 residues: CASSLAPTGIYEQCF. Written as DNA, the CDR3 is TGTGCCAGCAGCTTAGCGCCCACAGGGATCTACGAGCAGTGCTTC.

Regarding this clonotype: This sequence may be a read error, since a much larger clone differs from it by one base. The chain employs TRBV15 and TRBJ2-1; TRBD1 agrees at 8 bases. CDR1 LNHNV and CDR2 YYDKDF come from the germline V gene (reference sequence). There are 15 residues in the CDR3. CDR3 region: CATSRDRSVGTGVSF. The CDR3 DNA reads as TGTGCCACCAGCAGAGATCGGAGCGTCGGGACAGGAGTGTCCTTC.

With regard to this clonotype: A much larger clone differs by one base, so this may be a read error. The chain is built from TRBV6-4 and TRBJ1-1; 7 positions agree with TRBD1. The CDR3 extends over 17 amino acids. CDR1 and CDR2 (germline): MRHNA, SNTAGT. CDR3 sequence: CASSPRYSSRGNTGAFF. DNA for the CDR3: TGTGCCAGCAGTCCAAGGTACTCTTCCAGGGGGAACACTGGAGCTTTCTTT.

On this clonotype: This may be a read error, as it is one base from a much larger clone. The J gene is TRBJ1-1, the V gene TRBV9; D is perhaps TRBD1 (5 bases). Between the trimmed V and J ends, which lost 4 bases and 4 bases, there was a span of 14 bases. The CDR3 sequence is 14 residues long. Germline CDR1 is SGDLS and CDR2 is YYNGEE. The CDR3 loop is CASSPDNTITEAFF. Written as DNA, the CDR3 is TGTGCCAGCAGCCCGGACAACACCATCACTGAAGCTTTCTTT.

This clonotype was seen many times. The gene calls are TRBV2 and TRBJ1-5, with D hard to call. The V gene's germline CDR1 is SNHLY and CDR2 FYNNEI. This CDR3 has 13 residues. V lost 4 bases to trimming and J lost 4 bases, with 8 bases between them. The CDR3 DNA follows: TGTGCCAGCAGTGGGGAGGGAAATCAGCCCCAGCATTTT. Translated: CASSGEGNQPQHF. The full variable domain, completed using reference TRBV2 and TRBJ1-5, is EPEVTQTPSHQVTQMGQEVILRCVPISNHLYFYWYRQILGQKVEFLVSFYNNEISEKSEIFDDQFSVERPDGSNFTLKIRSTKLEDSAMYFCASSGEGNQPQHFGDGTRLSIL.

In this sample, this clonotype turned up many times. The rearrangement links TRBV7-6 to TRBJ1-5; D uncertain. Germline CDR1 and CDR2: SGHVS and FNYEAQ. This CDR3 is 14 amino acids long. V was pared by 2 bases and J by 0 bases, with 5 bases between. The CDR3: CASSLTYSNQPQHF. The CDR3 nucleotides read TGTGCCAGCAGCTTAACGTATAGCAATCAGCCCCAGCATTTT.

To note about this clonotype: This sequence may be a read error, since a much larger clone differs from it by one base. The chain couples TRBV13 to TRBJ2-5, with a tentative D call TRBD1 (6 bases). Trimming removed 4 bases from V and 5 bases from J, with 11 bases in between. This CDR3 has 13 residues. Per the germline V gene, CDR1 is PRHDT and CDR2 is FYEKMQ (reference sequence). CDR3 amino acids: CASSSWGPETQYF. The CDR3 DNA reads TGTGCCAGCAGCTCGTGGGGGCCGGAGACCCAGTACTTC.

The rearrangement uses TRBV11-2 and TRBJ2-5, with TRBD2 matching over 7 bases. V lost 4 bases, J lost 5 bases, and 16 bases stayed unmatched. The CDR3 loop spans 17 amino acids. Germline V gene lookup returns CDR1 SGHAT and CDR2 FQNNGV. DNA of the CDR3: TGTGCCAGCAGCTCGACGATGGGGGGGGTTTTTTTGGAGACCCAGTACTTC. This gives the protein CASSSTMGGVFLETQYF.

The V and J genes are TRBV19 and TRBJ2-1, with 12 positions matching TRBD2. The CDR3 length is 15 residues. The germline CDR1 and CDR2 sequences are LNHDA and SQIVND (reference sequence). Trimming cost V 3 bases and J 4 bases; bases outside gene matches: 1. CDR3 nucleotide sequence: TGTGCCAGTAGTATGACTAGCGGGGGTTACAATGAGCAGTTCTTC. Translation: CASSMTSGGYNEQFF. Full variable domain (outside the CDR3, taken from reference TRBV19 and TRBJ2-1): DGGITQSPKYLFRKEGQNVTLSCEQNLNHDAMYWYRQDPGQGLRLIYYSQIVNDFQKGDIAEGYSVSREKKESFPLTVTSAQKNPTAFYLCASSMTSGGYNEQFFGPGTRLTVL.

With respect to this clonotype: The missing conserved phenylalanine or tryptophan at the end of this CDR3 makes a read error likely. The rearrangement uses TRBV4-3 and TRBJ2-5; TRBD1 aligns across 8 bases. CDR1 LGHNA and CDR2 YSLEER come from the germline V gene. This CDR3 spans 16 amino acids. The V segment lost 3 bases and the J segment 3 bases; nucleotides outside the gene matches: 9. Here the CDR3 DNA reads TGCGCCAGCAGCCAGTGGACAGGGTCGGCTAAAGAGACCCAGTACTCC. It is translated as CASSQWTGSAKETQYS.

About this clonotype: The junction differs from germline at one of its ends, possibly a read error. The chain links TRBV11-2 to TRBJ2-1; D could derive from TRBD1 or TRBD2 (6 bases each). This CDR3 has 16 residues. Germline V gene data show CDR1 as SGHAT and CDR2 as FQNNGV. CDR3 residues: CASSLEGGNPYDEQFF. The DNA of the CDR3 is TGTGCCAGCAGCTTAGAAGGGGGGAACCCCTACGATGAGCAGTTCTTC. Full variable domain (outside the CDR3, taken from reference TRBV11-2 and TRBJ2-1): EAGVAQSPRYKIIEKRQSVAFWCNPISGHATLYWYQQILGQGPKLLIQFQNNGVVDDSQLPKDRFSAERLKGVDSTLKIQPAKLEDSAVYLCASSLEGGNPYDEQFFGPGTRLTVL.